These 6 T cell receptor beta chains were sequenced from one sample in a study of T cell changes during pregnancy in multiple sclerosis. The protocol was immunoSEQ multiplex PCR, while the TCRdb copy is restricted to in-frame clones and leaves out a portion. The sample lists about 80,000 clones, 92% occurring once. The sample was peripheral blood, taken before pregnancy. All receptors derive from a female donor with multiple sclerosis, enrolled in a pregnancy study.

To note about this clone: Other DNA variants within this sample encode the same CDR3. J is TRBJ2-3 and V is TRBV5-1; TRBD2 matches 8 bases. V lost 0 bases and J lost 0; bases outside the gene matches: 3. The germline CDR1 and CDR2 sequences are SGHRS and YFSETQ. CDR3 length equals 16 residues. The CDR3: CASSLEIAGSTDTQYF. CDR3 nucleotide sequence: TGCGCCAGCAGCTTGGAGATAGCGGGGAGCACAGATACGCAGTATTTT.

This rearrangement joins TRBV11-1 to TRBJ2-2; D is perhaps TRBD2 (6 bases). CDR3 length: 17 residues. The V gene lost 0 bases and the J gene lost 0 bases, with 11 bases spanning the gap. Germline assignment: CDR1 SGHAT and CDR2 FQDESV (reference sequence). The CDR3: CASSLAPGDANTGELFF. The CDR3 bases are TGTGCCAGCAGCTTAGCCCCGGGGGACGCGAACACCGGGGAGCTGTTTTTT.

V gene TRBV5-6 combines with J gene TRBJ2-7; TRBD1 might be the D (5 bases). The CDR3 covers 14 residues. Per germline, CDR1 SGHDT and CDR2 YYEEEE. Trimming shortened V by 5 bases and J by 4 bases, and 16 bases separated the two germline ends. CDR3 DNA sequence: TGTGCCAGCAGTACGCAGGGTAGTGCGTACGAGCAGTACTTC. Encoded protein: CASSTQGSAYEQYF.

This clone occurred once. The chain links TRBV30 to TRBJ2-7, with TRBD2 identical over 13 bases. The germline gives CDR1 GTSNPN, CDR2 SVGIG (reference sequence). V was clipped by 5 bases and J by 10 bases; unmatched bases: 8. The CDR3 consists of 13 residues. The CDR3 reads CAWRKGLAGVQYF. The CDR3 nucleotides read TGTGCCTGGCGAAAAGGACTAGCGGGGGTTCAGTACTTC.

The chain recombines TRBV5-4 with TRBJ2-4; tentative D call: TRBD1 (6 bases). CDR3 length: 15 amino acids. Germline loops: CDR1 SGHNT, CDR2 YYREEE (reference sequence). V lost 4 bases to trimming and J lost 1 base, with 12 bases between them. CDR3 coding DNA: TGTGCCAGCAGCGAGAAAACAGGGGCCAAAAACATTCAGTACTTC. Protein sequence: CASSEKTGAKNIQYF.

J is TRBJ1-1 and V is TRBV19; TRBD1 matches 7 bases. CDR1 is LNHDA, CDR2 SQIVND, per germline (reference sequence). The CDR3 extends over 17 amino acids. J gave up 4 bases and V 5 bases, and 16 bases lay outside the gene matches. The CDR3 sequence: CASSARQGAFWVTEAFF. The CDR3 bases are TGTGCCAGTAGTGCCCGACAGGGAGCCTTCTGGGTCACTGAAGCTTTCTTT.